The sequence of this T cell receptor (beta chain) was determined in a study of regulatory T cells in long-lasting Graves disease. Regarding time point: persistent/refractory GD, antithyroid drugs over 5 years with positive TRAb. Isolated PBMC RNA provided the starting material for the TCR library. This clonotype was counted at least ten times. As yet, its antigen is unknown. For TCR beta, libraries came from iRepertoire HTBI primers and Arm-PCR of CDR3 regions. MiXCR, applied by TCRdb to the multiplex PCR reads, yields one record per CDR3 protein. The table includes approximately 350,000 distinct CDR3 sequences, 20% to 25% detected once. General study results and limits: Newly diagnosed patients shared 750 to 1,000 public clonotypes; persistent patients shared about 2,500.

V shed 3 bases and J shed 0 bases, with 5 bases lying between them. Germline lookup yields CDR1 DFQATT and CDR2 SNEGSKA (reference sequence). This CDR3 region has 12 residues. The chain combines TRBV20-1 with TRBJ2-5, with D unresolved. The receptor comes from a woman aged 40 to 50 with Graves disease. Specimen: peripheral blood mononuclear cells (PBMCs), collected when the disease was refractory, from a patient treated with antithyroid drugs. CDR3 sequence: CSARRYQETQYF. DNA for the CDR3: TGCAGTGCTAGGAGATACCAAGAGACCCAGTACTTC.